Shown below are 5 T cell receptor beta chains from a single sample sequenced in a study of shared clonotypes between healthy human individuals. Profiled with immunoSEQ multiplex PCR; TCRdb holds only in-frame clones, not every one. The data hold 2 million to 2.5 million clones, with about 95% observed a single time. Naive CD8 cells lacked CD45RO, underwent positive selection for CCR7 and left out terminally differentiated effector memory CD45RA+ cells. Sequencing was carried out using naive CD8+ T cells sorted from blood. The receptor source for this set is a man aged 18-30 years in good health.

V is TRBV18 and J is TRBJ2-5; TRBD2 agrees at 8 bases. CDR1 is KGHSH, CDR2 LQKENI, per germline. CDR3 size: 18 residues. V trimming: 3 bases; J trimming: 2 bases; junction bases outside the gene matches: 14. CDR3 amino acids: CASSPTGLVFINQETQYF. In DNA form, the CDR3 reads TGTGCCAGCTCACCTACGGGACTAGTGTTCATCAATCAAGAGACCCAGTACTTC. Supplemented by reference TRBV18 and TRBJ2-5, the full variable domain reads NAGVMQNPRHLVRRRGQEARLRCSPMKGHSHVYWYRQLPEEGLKFMVYLQKENIIDESGMPKERFSAEFPKEGPSILRIQQVVRGDSAAYFCASSPTGLVFINQETQYFGPGTRLLVL.

The chain has TRBV13 and TRBJ2-1, with unresolved D. The CDR3 has 13 amino acids. V shed 5 bases and J shed 9 bases, with 14 bases lying between them. Germline loops: CDR1 PRHDT, CDR2 FYEKMQ (reference sequence). For the CDR3, the DNA is TGTGCCAGCAGCGGAGTTGGGGTGGGTGAGCAGTTCTTC. Its protein product is CASSGVGVGEQFF. The full variable domain, rest sourced from reference TRBV13 and TRBJ2-1, is AAGVIQSPRHLIKEKRETATLKCYPIPRHDTVYWYQQGPGQDPQFLISFYEKMQSDKGSIPDRFSAQQFSDYHSELNMSSLELGDSALYFCASSGVGVGEQFFGPGTRLTVL.

The chain is built from TRBV5-8 and TRBJ2-1; D remains ambiguous. Trimming stripped 0 bases from V and 4 bases from J, with 8 bases between. CDR1 SGHTS and CDR2 YDEGEE come from the germline V gene. CDR3 length equals 14 residues. DNA of the CDR3: TGTGCCAGCAGCTTGGCCGACGCGTACAATGAGCAGTTCTTC. Translated: CASSLADAYNEQFF.

The V gene is TRBV19, the J gene TRBJ2-7; D is possibly TRBD1 or TRBD2 (5 bases each). CDR1 is LNHDA and CDR2 is SQIVND in the germline V gene (reference sequence). Trimming shortened V by 6 bases and J by 7 bases, and 13 bases separated the two germline ends. The CDR3 loop spans 12 amino acids. CDR3 sequence (DNA): TGTGCCAGTAGATCCTTTTGGGGGGAGCAGTACTTC. This sequence encodes CASRSFWGEQYF.

This chain joins TRBV21-1 and TRBJ1-5. TRBV21-1 is a pseudogene segment. CDR3 length: 14 residues. CDR3 region: CASSQGGSNQPQHF. CDR3 nucleotide sequence: TGTGCCAGCAGCCAAGGGGGGAGCAATCAGCCCCAGCATTTT.